This T cell receptor (beta chain) was sequenced during a study of early T cells in non-severe SARS-CoV-2 infection. TCRdb reprocessed the 5' RACE reads with MiXCR, giving one entry per CDR3 protein. This table has about 80,000 distinct CDR3 sequences, 14% appearing once. Germline V CDR1 and CDR2: MNHNY, SVGAGI (reference sequence). The CDR3 runs to 12 residues. The V gene lost 0 bases and the J gene lost 5 bases, with 5 bases spanning the gap. Sequencing was carried out using whole blood. The receptor comes from an adult who was a healthcare worker with PCR-confirmed SARS-CoV-2 infection or an uninfected control (not recorded which). The V gene is TRBV6-6, the J gene TRBJ2-7, with D hard to call. CDR3 coding DNA: TGTGCCAGCAGTTACTCGAGACACGAGCAGTACTTC. It codes for CASSYSRHEQYF.